These 8 T cell receptor beta chains were sequenced from one sample in a study of shared clonotypes between healthy human individuals. Some clones are missing from TCRdb's copy, which holds only in-frame ones; the method was immunoSEQ multiplex PCR. The profile shows roughly 1,000,000 clones, about 80% of them singletons. The sample was memory CD4+ T cells from PBMCs. Subset of the sample: CD45RA-negative fraction. These receptor sequences come from a man younger than 30 in good health. Some clones in this sample may be carry-over from other donors' samples.

This rearrangement joins TRBV29-1 to TRBJ2-5; D unresolved. The J call may be faulty, since TRBJ2-7 better matches the DNA end. The CDR3 length is 10 residues. Germline V gives CDR1 SQVTM, CDR2 ANQGSEA. The CDR3 loop is CSAKHGEQYF. In nucleotides, the CDR3 is TGCAGCGCCAAGCATGGCGAGCAGTACTTC.

This clone occurred once. Here the CDR3 reads CASSLGYMEPRKLFF. Written as DNA, the CDR3 is TGTGCCAGCAGCTTAGGGTATATGGAGCCCCGAAAACTGTTTTTT. The chain employs TRBV7-9 and TRBJ1-4, with D unclear. CDR1 is SEHNR, CDR2 FQNEAQ, per germline (reference sequence). This CDR3 is 15 amino acids long. Trimming left V 1 base short and J 10 bases short, with 16 bases between.

This clone was counted a single time. The V and J genes are TRBV6-4 and TRBJ1-1, with 9 bases lining up with TRBD1. This CDR3 is 14 amino acids long. V shed 6 bases and J 2 bases; nucleotides not matched to a gene: 4. CDR1 is MRHNA, CDR2 SNTAGT, per germline. The CDR3, as DNA: TGTGCCAGCAGCGCGACAGGGGGTAACACTGAAGCTTTCTTT. Protein sequence: CASSATGGNTEAFF.

DNA of the CDR3: TGTGCCAGCAGCTTGTCGCAGGGGGCGGCCTACGAGCAGTACTTC. Its protein product is CASSLSQGAAYEQYF. This rearrangement joins TRBV5-4 to TRBJ2-7; 8 nucleotides line up with TRBD1. The junction had 5 bases not matched to a gene; V was cut back by 1 base and J by 2 bases. Germline CDR1 reads SGHNT; CDR2 reads YYREEE (reference sequence). The CDR3 has 15 amino acids.

This clone was counted ten times or more. Additional DNA sequences in this sample encode the identical CDR3. The chain combines TRBV9 with TRBJ2-5, with D maybe TRBD2 (5 bases). Germline CDR1 is SGDLS and CDR2 is YYNGEE. CDR3 length: 12 amino acids. Trimming pared 4 bases from V and 5 bases from J, leaving 9 bases between. Written as DNA, the CDR3 is TGTGCCAGCAGCCGGGGTTTGGAGACCCAGTACTTC. The encoded protein is CASSRGLETQYF.

This clone was observed a few times. The chain combines TRBV7-2 with TRBJ2-5; D is unresolved. The DNA end is more similar to TRBJ2-7, so the J call may be wrong. Germline V gene sequence: CDR1 SGHTA, CDR2 FQGNSA. This CDR3 spans 11 amino acids. CDR3 in amino acids: CASSLRYEQYF. The CDR3 nucleotides read TGTGCCAGCAGCCTCAGGTACGAGCAGTACTTC.

The chain uses TRBV5-5 and TRBJ1-1, with TRBD1 matching 9 bases. Germline values: CDR1 SGHKS, CDR2 YYEKEE (reference sequence). This CDR3 comprises 14 residues. Germline trimming cut 2 bases from V and 6 bases from J; bases unmatched to any gene: 5. Here the CDR3 reads CASSLQGALAEAFF. In DNA, the CDR3 is TGTGCCAGCAGCTTACAGGGGGCGTTAGCTGAAGCTTTCTTT.

The gene calls are TRBV28 and TRBJ2-7; possible D gene TRBD1, 6 bases. Germline CDR1 MDHEN, CDR2 SYDVKM. V gave up 5 bases and J gave up 1 base, with 18 bases separating them. The CDR3 sequence is 16 residues long. As DNA, the CDR3 is TGTGCCAGCAGTCCTCCCGGACAGACTATGTCCTACGAGCAGTACTTC. The encoded protein is CASSPPGQTMSYEQYF. The full variable domain, completed using reference TRBV28 and TRBJ2-7, is DVKVTQSSRYLVKRTGEKVFLECVQDMDHENMFWYRQDPGLGLRLIYFSYDVKMKEKGDIPEGYSVSREKKERFSLILESASTNQTSMYLCASSPPGQTMSYEQYFGPGTRLTVT.